Below are 29 T cell receptor beta chains sequenced from a single sample in a study of blood T cell repertoires in COVID-19. Generated by immunoSEQ multiplex PCR, the TCRdb table keeps only in-frame clones and is missing some. Here the sample spans approximately 170,000 clones, roughly 70% being singletons. Sample: peripheral blood. The receptor source for this set is a woman of 80 years or more with acute or convalescent COVID-19.

CDR3 loop: CASSQGSHNSPLHF. Here the CDR3 DNA reads TGTGCCAGCAGTCAGGGTTCCCATAATTCACCCCTCCACTTT. The rearrangement joins TRBV27 to TRBJ1-6, with TRBD1 as a possible D gene (5 bases). In germline, CDR1 is MNHEY, CDR2 SMNVEV (reference sequence). V lost 5 bases and J 5 bases, leaving 10 bases between the germline ends. This CDR3 has 14 residues.

V gene TRBV28 combines with J gene TRBJ1-2; D unresolved. The V end lost 4 bases, the J end lost 6 bases, and 3 bases lay between the germline ends. This CDR3 has 10 amino acids. Germline V CDR1 and CDR2: MDHEN, SYDVKM. The CDR3 nucleotides are TGTGCCAGCAGTTCCAATGGCTACACCTTC. This codes for CASSSNGYTF.

V is TRBV6-1 and J is TRBJ2-7; a possible D gene is TRBD1 (5 bases). V lost 10 bases and J lost 2, with 15 bases in between. CDR3 length: 13 amino acids. Germline CDR1 reads MNHNS; CDR2 reads SASEGT. CDR3 residues: CATSGPDAYEQYF. CDR3 DNA: TGTGCCACCTCAGGGCCAGATGCCTACGAGCAGTACTTC.

The rearrangement uses TRBV2 and TRBJ2-1; 7 bases match TRBD2. Losses at the gene ends were 6 bases for V and 7 bases for J; bases not matched to a gene: 6. This CDR3 spans 13 amino acids. Germline CDR1 and CDR2: SNHLY and FYNNEI. The DNA for the CDR3 is TGTGCCAGCAGGGAACTAGCGCATAATGAGCAGTTCTTC. Residues: CASRELAHNEQFF.

There are many counts of this clone. V usage is TRBV11-2 and J usage is TRBJ1-1; the D gene is possibly TRBD1 (6 bases). The V gene's germline CDR1 is SGHAT and CDR2 FQNNGV. The CDR3 has 13 residues. Trimming removed 5 bases from V and 1 base from J, with 8 bases in between. CDR3 DNA: TGTGCCAGCAGCCCACAGGGGAACACTGAAGCTTTCTTT. Its translation: CASSPQGNTEAFF. Full variable domain (rest looked up from reference TRBV11-2 and TRBJ1-1): EAGVAQSPRYKIIEKRQSVAFWCNPISGHATLYWYQQILGQGPKLLIQFQNNGVVDDSQLPKDRFSAERLKGVDSTLKIQPAKLEDSAVYLCASSPQGNTEAFFGQGTRLTVV.

The rearrangement links TRBV18 to TRBJ2-7; tentatively, D is TRBD1 (6 bases). This CDR3 has 14 residues. V lost 3 bases, J lost 3 bases, and 12 bases lay in between. Germline CDR1 and CDR2: KGHSH and LQKENI. CDR3 loop: CASSPQDRYYEQYF. The CDR3 DNA reads as TGTGCCAGCTCACCTCAGGACAGATACTACGAGCAGTACTTC.

This chain connects TRBV9 to TRBJ2-3; 7 bases fit TRBD2. The CDR3 covers 16 residues. V shed 2 bases and J 3 bases; nucleotides not matched to a gene: 9. CDR1 and CDR2 (germline): SGDLS, YYNGEE. The CDR3 here is CASSVLDGLGTDTQYF. The CDR3, as DNA: TGTGCCAGCAGCGTCCTAGATGGACTAGGGACAGATACGCAGTATTTT.

The rearrangement links TRBV9 to TRBJ2-3; D gene unclear. The germline gives CDR1 SGDLS, CDR2 YYNGEE. Trimming removed 0 bases at V and 0 bases at J, with 8 bases between. The CDR3 spans 15 residues. DNA for the CDR3: TGTGCCAGCAGCGTAGCTCCTAATAGCACAGATACGCAGTATTTT. It yields the protein CASSVAPNSTDTQYF.

This clone was observed many times. The chain employs TRBV7-9 and TRBJ2-1; D is ambiguous. The CDR3 spans 13 residues. Germline values: CDR1 SEHNR, CDR2 FQNEAQ (reference sequence). Between the trimmed V and J ends, which lost 2 bases and 8 bases, there was a span of 10 bases. The CDR3 nucleotides read TGTGCCAGCAGCTTAAATAACGCGGATGAGCAGTTCTTC. This sequence encodes CASSLNNADEQFF.

The chain carries TRBV24-1 and TRBJ2-7; D gene ambiguous. The CDR3 length is 14 residues. Deletions cut 12 bases from V and 3 bases from J, with 20 bases between. CDR1 KGHDR and CDR2 SFDVKD come from the germline V gene. The CDR3 DNA follows: TGTGCCCCCTTACGGTACTTTATCGTCTACGAGCAGTACTTC. This translates into CAPLRYFIVYEQYF.

The sample holds a few counts of this clone. This sequence joins TRBV4-2 and TRBJ2-3, with a possible D match to TRBD2 (5 bases). Trimming pared 2 bases from V and 5 bases from J, leaving 14 bases between. CDR1 is LGHNA, CDR2 YNFKEQ, per germline. This CDR3 is built from 15 residues. CDR3 loop: CASSQRAGGEDTQYF. The CDR3 nucleotides read TGTGCCAGCAGCCAACGGGCAGGAGGTGAAGATACGCAGTATTTT.

The chain combines TRBV27 with TRBJ2-7; 10 nucleotides match TRBD1. CDR1 is MNHEY, CDR2 SMNVEV, per germline (reference sequence). Trimming took 3 bases from V and 1 from J; bases not matched to a gene: 6. The CDR3 consists of 16 residues. CDR3 nucleotides: TGTGCCAGCAGTTTGGGTCGGACAGGGGGTTCCTACGAGCAGTACTTC. Protein product: CASSLGRTGGSYEQYF.

The sample holds a few counts of this clone. This chain connects TRBV18 to TRBJ2-2; a weak D match, TRBD1 (6 bases). The CDR3 has 16 amino acids. Deletions cut 5 bases from V and 2 bases from J, with 15 bases between. CDR1 is KGHSH and CDR2 is LQKENI in the germline V gene. The CDR3 reads CASSLDRPLNTGELFF. The CDR3 bases are TGTGCCAGCTCATTAGACAGGCCTCTTAACACCGGGGAGCTGTTTTTT.

The chain uses TRBV11-2 and TRBJ2-2, with D hard to call. Between the trimmed V and J ends, which lost 0 bases and 2 bases, there was a span of 16 bases. CDR1 is SGHAT and CDR2 is FQNNGV in the germline V gene. The CDR3 has 18 amino acids. This CDR3 reads CASSLDLGAVTNTGELFF. The CDR3 DNA reads TGTGCCAGCAGCTTAGATTTAGGAGCTGTGACTAACACCGGGGAGCTGTTTTTT. Together with reference TRBV11-2 and TRBJ2-2, the CDR3 gives the full variable domain: EAGVAQSPRYKIIEKRQSVAFWCNPISGHATLYWYQQILGQGPKLLIQFQNNGVVDDSQLPKDRFSAERLKGVDSTLKIQPAKLEDSAVYLCASSLDLGAVTNTGELFFGEGSRLTVL.

The chain carries TRBV4-3 and TRBJ2-5; D is unresolved. The CDR3 covers 14 residues. Germline-derived CDR1 and CDR2 are LGHNA and YSLEER. The ends were cut back, 3 bases at V and 2 bases at J, with 10 bases in the middle. The CDR3 loop is CASSHDFRQETQYF. CDR3 DNA: TGCGCCAGCAGCCATGACTTCAGACAAGAGACCCAGTACTTC.

This chain uses TRBV2 with TRBJ1-2; D not certain. Germline-derived CDR1 and CDR2 are SNHLY and FYNNEI. V shed 7 bases and J shed 0 bases, with 6 bases lying between them. The CDR3 runs to 12 residues. The CDR3 coding sequence is TGTGCCAGCACCCCAGCTAACTATGGCTACACCTTC. It codes for CASTPANYGYTF. The whole variable domain, remainder taken from reference TRBV2 and TRBJ1-2, is EPEVTQTPSHQVTQMGQEVILRCVPISNHLYFYWYRQILGQKVEFLVSFYNNEISEKSEIFDDQFSVERPDGSNFTLKIRSTKLEDSAMYFCASTPANYGYTFGSGTRLTVV.

The V gene is TRBV19, the J gene TRBJ2-7; the match to TRBD1 covers 8 bases. The CDR3 runs to 16 residues. Germline lookup yields CDR1 LNHDA and CDR2 SQIVND (reference sequence). The V segment lost 4 bases and the J segment 4 bases; nucleotides outside the gene matches: 12. This chain's CDR3 is CASSTGAGTGSYEQYF. As DNA, the CDR3 is TGTGCCAGTAGTACTGGGGCCGGGACAGGTTCGTACGAGCAGTACTTC.

The rearrangement uses TRBV18 and TRBJ2-7; 14 bases fit TRBD2. The CDR3 has 17 amino acids. Per germline, CDR1 KGHSH and CDR2 LQKENI. The trim removed 2 bases at V and 0 bases at J, leaving 3 bases unmatched. The CDR3, as DNA: TGTGCCAGCTCACCAGTCGGGACTAGCGGGAGCTCCTACGAGCAGTACTTC. Residues: CASSPVGTSGSSYEQYF.

This clone was observed a handful of times. The chain joins TRBV5-1 to TRBJ2-3; 9 bases are shared with TRBD2. In germline, CDR1 is SGHRS, CDR2 YFSETQ. The CDR3 has 15 residues. V trimming: 3 bases; J trimming: 6 bases; junction bases outside the gene matches: 8. The CDR3 here is CASSSGTSLGDTQYF. The CDR3 DNA follows: TGCGCCAGCAGCTCCGGGACTAGCCTAGGGGATACGCAGTATTTT. The entire variable domain, with the rest obtained from reference TRBV5-1 and TRBJ2-3, is as follows: KAGVTQTPRYLIKTRGQQVTLSCSPISGHRSVSWYQQTPGQGLQFLFEYFSETQRNKGNFPGRFSGRQFSNSRSEMNVSTLELGDSALYLCASSSGTSLGDTQYFGPGTRLTVL.

V gene TRBV6-5 combines with J gene TRBJ1-5, with D possibly being TRBD1 (5 bases). This CDR3 comprises 14 residues. V was trimmed by 8 bases and J by 4 bases, leaving 15 bases between them. Germline V CDR1 and CDR2: MNHEY, SVGAGI. The CDR3 loop is CASSRTDTNQPQHF. The CDR3 region has the DNA TGTGCCAGCTCCAGAACGGACACAAATCAGCCCCAGCATTTT.

The V gene is TRBV10-3, the J gene TRBJ2-1; 8 nucleotides align to TRBD1. The CDR3 is 14 residues long. V shed 6 bases and J 5 bases; nucleotides not matched to a gene: 6. Per the germline V gene, CDR1 is ENHRY and CDR2 is SYGVKD. CDR3 DNA sequence: TGTGCCATCAGGGCGGGACAGGAGAACAATGAGCAGTTCTTC. Its protein is CAIRAGQENNEQFF.

CDR3 nucleotides: TGTGCCAGCAGCTTGAAAGCGGGAGGGCCAGATACGCAGTATTTT. It specifies CASSLKAGGPDTQYF. The chain uses TRBV5-4 and TRBJ2-3; 10 bases are shared with TRBD2. Germline V gives CDR1 SGHNT, CDR2 YYREEE (reference sequence). The CDR3 runs to 15 residues. V trimming: 1 base; J trimming: 4 bases; junction bases outside the gene matches: 3.

The chain uses TRBV2 and TRBJ2-5; 14 bases align to TRBD2. From germline, CDR1 is SNHLY and CDR2 FYNNEI. V lost 10 bases, J lost 5 bases, and 9 bases stayed unmatched. The CDR3 has 15 residues. The CDR3 sequence: CATKAGTSGSETQYF. The CDR3, as DNA: TGTGCCACCAAAGCGGGGACTAGCGGGAGCGAGACCCAGTACTTC.

The chain combines TRBV12-3 or TRBV12-4 with TRBJ1-3; D gene unclear. The CDR3 consists of 13 residues. Trimming removed 5 bases at V and 7 bases at J, with 12 bases between. CDR3 protein: CASSAGLLNTIYF. CDR3 bases: TGTGCCAGCAGTGCGGGCCTACTTAACACCATATATTTT.

The chain uses TRBV12-3 or TRBV12-4 and TRBJ2-5; no clear D gene. The V end was cut by 3 bases, the J end by 5 bases, with 10 bases between. The CDR3 length is 13 residues. DNA for the CDR3: TGTGCCAGCAGTTTCTCTTTACGGGAGACCCAGTACTTC. This sequence encodes CASSFSLRETQYF.

The V gene is TRBV19, the J gene TRBJ2-3, with D maybe TRBD2 (6 bases). There are 14 residues in the CDR3. Trimming pared 3 bases from V and 1 base from J, leaving 8 bases between. CDR1 is LNHDA, CDR2 SQIVND, per germline (reference sequence). The CDR3 region is CASSMWRGTDTQYF. The CDR3 DNA reads TGTGCCAGTAGTATGTGGAGGGGCACAGATACGCAGTATTTT.

CDR3 nucleotide sequence: TGTGCCAGCAGCCTACAGGGTGCTGGAAACACCATATATTTT. Translated: CASSLQGAGNTIYF. This rearrangement joins TRBV7-2 to TRBJ1-3, with D possibly TRBD1 on 6 matching bases. CDR3 length: 14 residues. Trimming removed 5 bases from V and 2 bases from J, with 10 bases in between. Germline lookup yields CDR1 SGHTA and CDR2 FQGNSA.

This sequence joins TRBV2 and TRBJ2-2; 9 bases align to TRBD1. Trimming took 4 bases from V and 1 from J; bases not matched to a gene: 4. Germline V gives CDR1 SNHLY, CDR2 FYNNEI. This CDR3 spans 16 amino acids. The CDR3 here is CASSVQGARNTGELFF. The CDR3 coding sequence is TGTGCCAGCAGTGTACAGGGGGCGCGGAACACCGGGGAGCTGTTTTTT. Complete variable domain (other parts from reference TRBV2 and TRBJ2-2): EPEVTQTPSHQVTQMGQEVILRCVPISNHLYFYWYRQILGQKVEFLVSFYNNEISEKSEIFDDQFSVERPDGSNFTLKIRSTKLEDSAMYFCASSVQGARNTGELFFGEGSRLTVL.

This sequence joins TRBV27 and TRBJ2-1, with D perhaps TRBD2 (6 bases). V was clipped by 6 bases and J by 8 bases, with 14 bases between them. This CDR3 contains 13 residues. Germline V CDR1 and CDR2: MNHEY, SMNVEV (reference sequence). CDR3 DNA sequence: TGTGCCAGCAGGCAGGAGGGCCGGGATGAGCAGTTCTTC. This encodes CASRQEGRDEQFF.